Listed here are 32 T cell receptor beta chains from one sample, sequenced in a study of blood T cell repertoires in COVID-19. Profiling relied on immunoSEQ multiplex PCR, and the TCRdb table lists in-frame clones only, not all of them. Among 110,000 to 150,000 clones listed, roughly 75% were seen once. The sample taken for sequencing was PBMCs or T cells enriched from blood (not recorded which). Receptor source: a woman aged 50 to 60 who had recovered from COVID-19.

The CDR3 sequence: CAWTAPGGSNYGYTF. CDR3 bases: TGTGCCTGGACTGCTCCAGGGGGATCGAACTATGGCTACACCTTC. The chain couples TRBV30 to TRBJ1-2, with 7 bases aligning to TRBD1. V lost 4 bases, J lost 2 bases, and 10 bases stayed unmatched. Germline V CDR1 and CDR2: GTSNPN, SVGIG (reference sequence). The CDR3 consists of 15 residues.

This clone occurred once. This chain links TRBV4-1 with TRBJ1-4, with TRBD1 matching over 8 bases. CDR3 length: 15 amino acids. CDR1 MGHRA and CDR2 YSYEKL come from the germline V gene. Trimming removed 2 bases from V and 3 bases from J; junction bases left unmatched: 2. The CDR3, as DNA: TGCGCCAGCAGCCAACCGGGACAGGCTAATGAAAAACTGTTTTTT. Translation: CASSQPGQANEKLFF.

As DNA, the CDR3 is TGTGCCAGTAGTATAGATCTTGTTGTTCCGCCCCAGCATTTT. Translated: CASSIDLVVPPQHF. The J gene is TRBJ1-5, the V gene TRBV19; the D is unclear. Per germline, CDR1 LNHDA and CDR2 SQIVND (reference sequence). With 0 bases removed from V and 9 bases from J, the gap between germline ends came to 12 bases. The CDR3 runs to 14 residues.

The CDR3: CASSSTGDQPQHF. CDR3 nucleotide sequence: TGTGCCAGCAGCTCGACAGGGGACCAGCCCCAGCATTTT. The chain carries TRBV7-9 and TRBJ1-5; 8 bases are a match to TRBD1. The V and J ends lost 4 bases and 7 bases, in that order; junction bases with no gene match: 3. The CDR3 extends over 13 amino acids. CDR1 is SEHNR and CDR2 is FQNEAQ in the germline V gene (reference sequence).

DNA of the CDR3: TGTGCCAGCAGCTTAGGGGGGCGTGGAAACACCATATATTTT. It specifies CASSLGGRGNTIYF. The V call is TRBV7-9, the J call TRBJ1-3; tentative D call: TRBD1 (6 bases). The CDR3 consists of 14 residues. CDR1 SEHNR and CDR2 FQNEAQ come from the germline V gene (reference sequence). Trimming pared 1 base from V and 3 bases from J, leaving 7 bases between. The variable domain in full, completed from reference TRBV7-9 and TRBJ1-3, reads DTGVSQNPRHKITKRGQNVTFRCDPISEHNRLYWYRQTLGQGPEFLTYFQNEAQLEKSRLLSDRFSAERPKGSFSTLEIQRTEQGDSAMYLCASSLGGRGNTIYFGEGSWLTVV.

This clone has a handful of counts. The V gene is TRBV19, the J gene TRBJ1-1, with TRBD1 identical over 7 bases. The length of the CDR3 is 12 residues. Germline trimming cut 5 bases from V and 7 bases from J; bases unmatched to any gene: 4. In germline, CDR1 is LNHDA, CDR2 SQIVND (reference sequence). In DNA, the CDR3 is TGTGCCAGTAGTCTTCGGACAGGTGAAGCTTTCTTT. Residues: CASSLRTGEAFF.

The rearrangement links TRBV19 to TRBJ2-7, with D perhaps TRBD2 (6 bases). CDR1 is LNHDA and CDR2 is SQIVND in the germline V gene (reference sequence). Deletions cut 3 bases from V and 6 bases from J, with 21 bases between. The CDR3 length is 16 residues. The CDR3 loop reads CASSMGLVLTTGEQYF. Written as DNA, the CDR3 is TGTGCCAGTAGTATGGGACTGGTCCTCACTACGGGCGAGCAGTACTTC. The variable domain in full, with the rest retrieved from reference TRBV19 and TRBJ2-7, is DGGITQSPKYLFRKEGQNVTLSCEQNLNHDAMYWYRQDPGQGLRLIYYSQIVNDFQKGDIAEGYSVSREKKESFPLTVTSAQKNPTAFYLCASSMGLVLTTGEQYFGPGTRLTVT.

V and J are TRBV9 and TRBJ1-6, with 11 positions matching TRBD1. The junction had 7 bases not matched to a gene; V was cut back by 5 bases and J by 9 bases. Germline-derived CDR1 and CDR2 are SGDLS and YYNGEE. This CDR3 region has 15 residues. CDR3 loop: CASSTDRGLGSPLHF. The CDR3 DNA follows: TGTGCCAGCAGTACGGACAGGGGGCTGGGTTCACCCCTCCACTTT.

This chain joins TRBV29-1 and TRBJ2-1, with D possibly being TRBD1 (5 bases). Deletions cut 6 bases from V and 8 bases from J, with 14 bases between. Looked up from germline, CDR1 is SQVTM and CDR2 is ANQGSEA. The CDR3 length is 12 residues. As DNA, the CDR3 is TGCAGCGTCGCAGGGTACGGCGATGAGCAGTTCTTC. It encodes CSVAGYGDEQFF.

The V call is TRBV6-5, the J call TRBJ1-2; D call uncertain. Germline assignment: CDR1 MNHEY and CDR2 SVGAGI. The CDR3 loop spans 13 amino acids. V dropped 6 bases and J dropped 2 bases, with 10 bases sitting between them. The CDR3 nucleotides read TGTGCCAGCAGACAGCCTCGGAACTATGGCTACACCTTC. The encoded protein is CASRQPRNYGYTF.

This clone came up once. The genes are TRBV4-1 and TRBJ1-5; TRBD1 agrees at 10 bases. CDR3 size: 15 residues. In germline, CDR1 is MGHRA, CDR2 YSYEKL. The V and J ends lost 5 bases and 6 bases, in that order; junction bases with no gene match: 7. CDR3 coding DNA: TGCGCCAGCAGCTATGGACAGGGGGAAGGTCAGCCCCAGCATTTT. Translation gives CASSYGQGEGQPQHF.

There are a few counts of this clone. This rearrangement joins TRBV2 to TRBJ1-2; D may be TRBD1 (6 bases). CDR1 is SNHLY and CDR2 is FYNNEI in the germline V gene. V was cut by 5 bases and J by 8 bases, with 21 bases left in between. There are 15 residues in the CDR3. CDR3 protein: CASSPLRDTARGYTF. CDR3 DNA sequence: TGTGCCAGCAGTCCTCTCCGGGACACAGCTAGGGGCTACACCTTC.

This chain uses TRBV7-9 with TRBJ1-1; D gene ambiguous. Trimming pared 5 bases from V and 5 bases from J, leaving 9 bases between. Germline CDR1 SEHNR, CDR2 FQNEAQ (reference sequence). The CDR3 is 12 amino acids. CDR3 coding DNA: TGTGCCAGCAGCGGCGCGGGTACTGAAGCTTTCTTT. Encoded protein: CASSGAGTEAFF.

The rearrangement joins TRBV7-3 to TRBJ2-1, with TRBD1 matching over 10 bases. The V gene's germline CDR1 is SGHTA and CDR2 FQGTGA. The V gene end was trimmed by 5 bases and the J gene end by 3 bases; junction bases not matched to a gene: 4. The CDR3 extends over 15 amino acids. CDR3 residues: CASSPGQGIYNEQFF. The CDR3 DNA is TGTGCCAGCAGCCCGGGACAGGGGATCTACAATGAGCAGTTCTTC.

The V and J genes are TRBV5-1 and TRBJ1-2, with a tentative D call TRBD1 (6 bases). This CDR3 has 16 residues. Trimming removed 0 bases from V and 4 bases from J, with 16 bases in between. Germline CDR1 SGHRS, CDR2 YFSETQ. The CDR3 DNA is TGCGCCAGCAGCTTGGCCAAAGGGGGAACCTCCTATGGCTACACCTTC. Translating it yields CASSLAKGGTSYGYTF.

V is TRBV10-1 and J is TRBJ1-2; the match to TRBD1 covers 10 bases. V was pared by 10 bases and J by 8 bases, with 13 bases of the junction left unmatched. The CDR3 runs 14 residues. Germline CDR1 is WNHNN and CDR2 is SYGVQD (reference sequence). The chain's CDR3 is CATQTGGTLPGYTF. CDR3 nucleotide sequence: TGCGCCACCCAGACAGGGGGCACTCTGCCGGGCTACACCTTC.

This clone was seen only a few times. J is TRBJ1-5 and V is TRBV5-8; unclear D gene. V was clipped by 4 bases and J by 7 bases, with 18 bases between them. The CDR3 runs to 15 residues. Germline CDR1 is SGHTS and CDR2 is YDEGEE. The CDR3 is CASSPASTTGQPQHF. In DNA form, the CDR3 reads TGTGCCAGCAGCCCGGCATCGACCACGGGACAGCCCCAGCATTTT.

This chain joins TRBV6-6 and TRBJ1-5; D is possibly TRBD1 (5 bases). Trimming took 10 bases from V and 3 from J, leaving 16 bases between them. This CDR3 has 14 residues. Germline CDR1 reads MNHNY; CDR2 reads SVGAGI (reference sequence). The CDR3 DNA is TGTGCCACCTCGGGGGACTACTTCAATCAGCCCCAGCATTTT. It specifies CATSGDYFNQPQHF.

The chain combines TRBV5-4 with TRBJ1-2; 7 bases match TRBD1. The germline V gene has CDR1 SGHNT and CDR2 YYREEE (reference sequence). Trimming took 5 bases from V and 3 from J; bases not matched to a gene: 10. This CDR3 spans 15 amino acids. The CDR3 region is CASSLSPTGDYGYTF. CDR3 coding DNA: TGTGCCAGCAGTCTGTCCCCTACAGGGGACTATGGCTACACCTTC.

V gene TRBV5-1 combines with J gene TRBJ2-3; D uncertain. CDR1 and CDR2 (germline): SGHRS, YFSETQ. The CDR3 runs to 16 residues. Trimming cost V 2 bases and J 0 bases, with 13 bases left between them. The DNA for the CDR3 is TGCGCCAGCAGCTTCTCGTCTCCCCGTAGCACAGATACGCAGTATTTT. It is translated as CASSFSSPRSTDTQYF.

The chain couples TRBV28 to TRBJ1-5, with D perhaps TRBD1 (6 bases). Trimming stripped 6 bases from V and 4 bases from J, with 13 bases between. The CDR3 consists of 14 residues. Germline CDR1 reads MDHEN; CDR2 reads SYDVKM. Here the CDR3 reads CASSHDRTNQPQHF. For the CDR3, the DNA is TGTGCCAGCAGCCATGACAGGACAAATCAGCCCCAGCATTTT.

The chain joins TRBV7-9 to TRBJ2-7, with D possibly matching TRBD1 (6 bases). Trimming took off 5 bases at V and 2 bases at J, with 16 bases between the two ends. The CDR3 runs 15 residues. Germline-derived CDR1 and CDR2 are SEHNR and FQNEAQ (reference sequence). The CDR3 spells CASSPPGDVAYEQYV. The CDR3 DNA reads as TGTGCCAGCAGCCCCCCAGGGGACGTCGCCTACGAGCAGTACGTC.

The CDR3 coding sequence is TGTGCCAGCAGCTTACGGCTAGGATACAATGAGCAGTTCTTC. Its translation: CASSLRLGYNEQFF. The rearrangement joins TRBV7-3 to TRBJ2-1; D not certain. The germline V gene encodes CDR1 SGHTA and CDR2 FQGTGA. V was clipped by 2 bases and J by 4 bases, with 9 bases between them. There are 14 residues in the CDR3.

The chain employs TRBV5-1 and TRBJ2-1, with D perhaps matching TRBD2 (6 bases). The V end lost 4 bases, the J end lost 6 bases, and 17 bases lay between the germline ends. Germline V CDR1 and CDR2: SGHRS, YFSETQ. The CDR3 loop spans 15 amino acids. The CDR3 DNA sequence: TGCGCCAGCAGCGTCCCGGGGGTATTCGGCAATGAGCAGTTCTTC. Residues: CASSVPGVFGNEQFF.

The CDR3 is CASQGTARYNEQFF. The DNA of the CDR3 is TGTGCCAGTCAAGGGACAGCTAGATACAATGAGCAGTTCTTC. The chain joins TRBV18 to TRBJ2-1; 7 bases match TRBD1. Germline V gene data show CDR1 as KGHSH and CDR2 as LQKENI. J gave up 4 bases and V 9 bases, and 9 bases lay outside the gene matches. This CDR3 comprises 14 residues. Together with reference TRBV18 and TRBJ2-1, the CDR3 gives the full variable domain: NAGVMQNPRHLVRRRGQEARLRCSPMKGHSHVYWYRQLPEEGLKFMVYLQKENIIDESGMPKERFSAEFPKEGPSILRIQQVVRGDSAAYFCASQGTARYNEQFFGPGTRLTVL.

This clone has a handful of counts. V usage is TRBV5-4 and J usage is TRBJ1-6, with D maybe TRBD1 (6 bases). This CDR3 has 14 residues. The germline CDR1 and CDR2 sequences are SGHNT and YYREEE (reference sequence). V was pared by 2 bases and J by 8 bases, with 11 bases between. CDR3 nucleotide sequence: TGTGCCAGCAGCTTAACAGGGATTGATTCACCCCTCCACTTT. It encodes CASSLTGIDSPLHF.

CDR3 nucleotide sequence: TGTGCCAGCAGTGACCCAGGGGGGACTAATGAAAAACTGTTTTTT. Amino acid sequence: CASSDPGGTNEKLFF. This chain connects TRBV25-1 to TRBJ1-4; 7 bases match TRBD1. The germline gives CDR1 MGHDK, CDR2 SYGVNS. The ends lost 3 bases at V and 2 bases at J; junction bases unmatched: 3. The length of the CDR3 is 15 residues.

The sample holds one count of this clone. The V and J genes are TRBV18 and TRBJ1-2; 7 bases line up with TRBD1. V was clipped by 2 bases and J by 6 bases; unmatched bases: 6. Germline loops: CDR1 KGHSH, CDR2 LQKENI. The CDR3 has 14 residues. CDR3 in amino acids: CASSPKRGPDGYTF. DNA for the CDR3: TGTGCCAGCTCACCAAAGAGGGGGCCGGATGGCTACACCTTC.

The gene calls are TRBV24-1 and TRBJ2-7; 9 bases match TRBD1. The CDR3 is 13 residues long. The V segment lost 9 bases and the J segment 6 bases; nucleotides outside the gene matches: 8. The germline V gene has CDR1 KGHDR and CDR2 SFDVKD. The CDR3 region is CATRPGTGPEQYF. Here the CDR3 DNA reads TGTGCCACCCGCCCCGGGACAGGGCCCGAGCAGTACTTC.

This chain links TRBV5-5 with TRBJ1-2; 7 bases map to TRBD1. The J segment lost 5 bases and the V segment lost 6 bases, leaving 7 bases of the junction unmatched. Germline values: CDR1 SGHKS, CDR2 YYEKEE (reference sequence). The CDR3 runs to 13 residues. The CDR3 protein is CASIWPGGYGYTF. CDR3 sequence (DNA): TGTGCCAGCATCTGGCCAGGGGGATATGGCTACACCTTC.

This clone was counted only a few times. V gene TRBV28 combines with J gene TRBJ1-5, with D uncertain. Germline V gives CDR1 MDHEN, CDR2 SYDVKM. V lost 3 bases and J lost 2, with 11 bases in between. The CDR3 consists of 15 residues. The CDR3 DNA is TGTGCCAGCAGTTTCGGAGGGAACGGCAATCAGCCCCAGCATTTT. Protein product: CASSFGGNGNQPQHF.

The chain is built from TRBV19 and TRBJ1-2, with 10 bases identical to TRBD1. The V segment lost 6 bases and the J segment 5 bases; nucleotides outside the gene matches: 9. This CDR3 contains 15 residues. The V gene's germline CDR1 is LNHDA and CDR2 SQIVND (reference sequence). The CDR3, as DNA: TGTGCCAGTAGAGTTCCGGGACAGGGGTTTTATGGCTACACCTTC. Its translation: CASRVPGQGFYGYTF.